The clone carrying this T cell receptor (beta chain) was seen many times. Its antigen is unidentified. This entry comes from a study of regulatory T cells in long-lasting Graves disease. The wider study: Antithyroid drug use was under 3 months in newly diagnosed Graves' patients.

CDR3-region Arm-PCR and iRepertoire HTBI primers produced the TCR beta libraries. Using its own MiXCR run on the multiplex PCR reads, TCRdb lists one record per CDR3 protein. This table has about 560,000 distinct CDR3 sequences, about 16% appearing once. As to time point: newly diagnosed GD, antithyroid drugs for less than 3 months. Isolated PBMC RNA provided the starting material for the TCR library. Study-wide findings and caveats: Having only a small sample size may have limited accuracy.

Trimming stripped 1 base from V and 7 bases from J, with 22 bases between. CDR1 and CDR2 from the germline V gene are SEHNR and FQNEAQ (reference sequence). The CDR3 has 17 residues. Separately, the same data were catalogued under a study of T cells in Graves' hyperthyroidism and ophthalmopathy. That paper states: Diagnosis relied on clinical symptoms, serum thyroxine and TRAb, thyroid ultrasound and orbital computed tomography. Researchers found most expanded thyroid clonotypes above 0.001 in blood as well.

J is TRBJ2-5 and V is TRBV7-9, with D possibly matching TRBD2 (5 bases). This receptor was taken from a man younger than 35 with Graves disease. The source material was peripheral blood mononuclear cells (PBMCs), sampled at new diagnosis, from a patient treated with antithyroid drugs. CDR3 in DNA: TGTGCCAGCAGCTTAGGGCACGCCCGAGCAAGGAGCGGGACCCAGTACTTC. This codes for CASSLGHARARSGTQYF.